This record looks at one T cell receptor beta chain sequence and its context. The CDR3 is made up of 15 amino acids. Germline assignment: CDR1 MDHEN and CDR2 SYDVKM. V was clipped by 6 bases and J by 5 bases; unmatched bases: 6. Reverse transcription of roughly 0.5 to 1 ug RNA was performed with random hexamers. One entry per CDR3 protein results from TCRdb running MiXCR on the immunoSEQ multiplex PCR reads. The table shows roughly 400,000 distinct CDR3 sequences, with approximately 89% occurring only once. This specimen belongs to a study of CD8 T cells in Susac syndrome. The gene calls are TRBV28 and TRBJ2-1; 11 bases fit TRBD2. Material: CD8+ T cells from PBMCs. This clonotype originated in a human donor with multiple sclerosis. The CDR3 coding sequence is TGTGCCAGCAGCTCGGGACTAGCGGTAGACAATGAGCAGTTCTTC. Its translation is CASSSGLAVDNEQFF.